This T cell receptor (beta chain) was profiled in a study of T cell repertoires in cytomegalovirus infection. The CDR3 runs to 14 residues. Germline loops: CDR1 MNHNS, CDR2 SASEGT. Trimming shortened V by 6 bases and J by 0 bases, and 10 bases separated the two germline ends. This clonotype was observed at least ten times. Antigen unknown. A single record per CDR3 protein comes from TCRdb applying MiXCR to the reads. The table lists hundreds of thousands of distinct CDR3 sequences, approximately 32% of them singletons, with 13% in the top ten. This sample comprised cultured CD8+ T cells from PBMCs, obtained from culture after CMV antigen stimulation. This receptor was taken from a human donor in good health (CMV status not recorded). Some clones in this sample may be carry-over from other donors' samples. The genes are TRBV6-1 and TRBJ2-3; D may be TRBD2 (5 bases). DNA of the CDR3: TGTGCCAGCAGGACCCGGACTAGCACAGATACGCAGTATTTT. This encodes CASRTRTSTDTQYF.